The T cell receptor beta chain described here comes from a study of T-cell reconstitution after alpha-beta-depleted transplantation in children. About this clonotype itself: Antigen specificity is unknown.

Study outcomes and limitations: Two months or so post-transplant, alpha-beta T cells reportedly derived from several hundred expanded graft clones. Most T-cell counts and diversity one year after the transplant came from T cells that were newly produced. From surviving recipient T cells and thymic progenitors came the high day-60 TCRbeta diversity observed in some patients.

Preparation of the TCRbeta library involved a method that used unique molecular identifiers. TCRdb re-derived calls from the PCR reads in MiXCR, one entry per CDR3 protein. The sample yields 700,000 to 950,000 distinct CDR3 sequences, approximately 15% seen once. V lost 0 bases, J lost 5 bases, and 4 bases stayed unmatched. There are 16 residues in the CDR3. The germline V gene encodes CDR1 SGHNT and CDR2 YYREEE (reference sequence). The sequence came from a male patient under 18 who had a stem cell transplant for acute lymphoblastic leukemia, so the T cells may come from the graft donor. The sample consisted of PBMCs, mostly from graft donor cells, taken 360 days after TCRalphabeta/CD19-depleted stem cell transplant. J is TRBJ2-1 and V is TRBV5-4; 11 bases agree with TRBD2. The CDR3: CASSLGSGRANNEQFF. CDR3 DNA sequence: TGTGCCAGCAGCTTGGGTAGCGGGAGGGCTAACAATGAGCAGTTCTTC.